This T cell receptor beta chain was retrieved from a study of blood T cell repertoires in COVID-19. The CDR3 covers 14 residues. Germline CDR1 and CDR2: SNHLY and FYNNEI. The V and J ends lost 6 bases and 0 bases respectively, with 12 bases between them. Measured with immunoSEQ multiplex PCR; TCRdb has only the in-frame clones, and not every one. This sample has 300,000 or so clones; more than 75% occur once, and the top ten carry 1%. V and J are TRBV2 and TRBJ2-7; TRBD1 is a possible D gene (5 bases). The clonotype was recovered from a man between 45 and 60 years old with active or convalescent COVID-19. The sequenced material came from peripheral blood. DNA of the CDR3: TGTGCCAGCAGATTCGACAGAAGCTCCTACGAGCAGTACTTC. This encodes CASRFDRSSYEQYF.